This T cell receptor beta chain is drawn from a study of neurological immune-mediated disorders. The CDR3 covers 15 residues. The trim removed 5 bases at V and 7 bases at J, leaving 6 bases unmatched. Germline assignment: CDR1 SGHVS and CDR2 FNYEAQ. In this sample, this clonotype turned up many times. TCRdb analysed the 5' RACE reads with MiXCR anew, one entry per CDR3 protein. Among roughly 38,000 distinct CDR3 sequences listed, roughly 7% were seen once. The sequence was collected from a woman in her thirties or forties in good health. Sample: PBMCs. The rearrangement uses TRBV7-6 and TRBJ1-6, with 9 bases aligning to TRBD1. The chain's CDR3 is CASSPGTGYNSPLHF. CDR3 DNA: TGTGCCAGCAGCCCCGGGACAGGGTACAATTCACCCCTCCACTTT. The full variable domain, in which reference TRBV7-6 and TRBJ1-6 provide the parts outside the CDR3, is GAGVSQSPRYKVTKRGQDVALRCDPISGHVSLYWYRQALGQGPEFLTYFNYEAQQDKSGLPNDRFSAERPEGSISTLTIQRTEQRDSAMYRCASSPGTGYNSPLHFGNGTRLTVT.